The next 4 T cell receptor beta chains were all read from a single sample in a study of identical twins. From the 5' RACE reads, TCRdb called clonotypes with MiXCR, one entry per CDR3 protein. The table lists roughly 750,000 distinct CDR3 sequences, approximately 21% of them singletons. Separately, the same data were catalogued under a study of T cells expressing NK-cell markers.

Sequenced input: PBMCs. Receptors originate from a woman in her late teens or twenties in good health.

This sequence joins TRBV7-2 and TRBJ2-6, with 7 bases matching TRBD1. From germline, CDR1 is SGHTA and CDR2 FQGNSA. V lost 4 bases, J lost 3 bases, and 6 bases stayed unmatched. CDR3 size: 16 residues. The CDR3 sequence: CASSSSTGVGANVLTF. In nucleotides, the CDR3 is TGTGCCAGCAGCTCGTCTACAGGGGTTGGGGCCAACGTCCTGACTTTC.

This chain uses TRBV29-1 with TRBJ2-3; TRBD2 aligns across 7 bases. The germline gives CDR1 SQVTM, CDR2 ANQGSEA. V shed 5 bases and J 3 bases; nucleotides not matched to a gene: 11. The CDR3 spans 15 residues. CDR3 DNA sequence: TGCAGCGTTTCCGGCGCGGGAGAGGCGACAGATACGCAGTATTTT. Translated: CSVSGAGEATDTQYF.

The rearrangement uses TRBV7-9 and TRBJ2-7; a weak D match, TRBD2 (5 bases). Germline assignment: CDR1 SEHNR and CDR2 FQNEAQ (reference sequence). The CDR3 covers 11 residues. Between the trimmed V and J ends, which lost 10 bases and 5 bases, there was a span of 12 bases. The DNA for the CDR3 is TGTGCCATAGAGGACGGGGACGAGCAGTACTTC. It encodes CAIEDGDEQYF.

In this sample, this clonotype turned up a few times. The V gene is TRBV18, the J gene TRBJ2-3; 7 nucleotides agree with TRBD2. Trimming at V came to 2 bases and at J to 1 base, leaving 6 bases not matched to a gene. Germline-derived CDR1 and CDR2 are KGHSH and LQKENI. The CDR3 is 16 amino acids. In nucleotides, the CDR3 is TGTGCCAGCTCACCAGGCCGCCGGGGGGGCACAGATACGCAGTATTTT. This encodes CASSPGRRGGTDTQYF.